Listed here are 31 T cell receptor beta chains from one sample, sequenced in a study of T cells in women clearing cervical HPV infection. TCRdb keeps only in-frame clones here, not all; method: immunoSEQ multiplex PCR. This table lists tens of thousands of clones. Sequences were obtained from blood buffy coat. These receptors came from a woman between 18 and 75 years old with a cervical HPV16 infection that either progressed to CIN3+ or cleared (not recorded which).

On this clone itself: The CDR3 end falls 3 residues outside the read, so it is completed with the germline J gene. The V and J genes are TRBV10-3 and TRBJ1-2; 12 bases match TRBD1. Trimming took 6 bases from V and 3 from J; bases not matched to a gene: 2. The CDR3 is made up of 14 amino acids. Germline loops: CDR1 ENHRY, CDR2 SYGVKD. Partial CDR3 DNA: TGTGCCATCAGCGGGACAGGGGGCGACTATGGC. Translation: CAISGTGGDYG. Given in full, the CDR3 is CAISGTGGDYGYTF.

Worth noting for this clone: Sequencing ends 3 residues short of the CDR3 end; the germline J gene provides the rest. This chain joins TRBV19 and TRBJ2-1; 14 bases agree with TRBD2. In germline, CDR1 is LNHDA, CDR2 SQIVND (reference sequence). V lost 6 bases and J lost 2; bases outside the gene matches: 3. The CDR3 length is 16 residues. The CDR3 reads CASRRLAGGPYNEQFF. The sequenced CDR3 bases are TGTGCCAGTAGGAGACTAGCGGGGGGGCCCTACAATGAG.

CDR3 DNA, as far as it was read: TGCGCCAGCAGCTCCTTTAATGGC. Encoded protein: CASSSFNG. The full CDR3 protein reads CASSSFNGYTF. The chain links TRBV5-1 to TRBJ1-2, with no clear D. The read gets to within 3 residues of the CDR3 end, and the germline J gene fills in the rest. V gave up 3 bases and J gave up 6 bases, with 6 bases separating them. The CDR3 is made up of 11 amino acids. Germline V gives CDR1 SGHRS, CDR2 YFSETQ.

A remark on this clone: The read ends 3 residues early relative to the CDR3; the germline J gene fills the gap. The gene calls are TRBV7-9 and TRBJ1-2, with 7 nucleotides matching TRBD1. CDR1 SEHNR and CDR2 FQNEAQ come from the germline V gene (reference sequence). The length of the CDR3 is 12 residues. CDR3 sequence: CASRFTGDDYTF. CDR3 DNA (partial): TGTGCCAGCAGGTTTACAGGGGACGAC.

Turning to this clone: The read finishes 3 residues shy of the CDR3 end, and the germline J gene is used to complete it. The chain employs TRBV7-2 and TRBJ2-3; perhaps TRBD1 as D (5 bases). The V end lost 3 bases, the J end lost 8 bases, and 12 bases lay between the germline ends. Germline V gene lookup returns CDR1 SGHTA and CDR2 FQGNSA. The CDR3 runs 13 residues. CDR3 bases read: TGTGCCAGCAGCTTGAAGGGGCTGGGTACG. Amino acid sequence: CASSLKGLGT. The full-length CDR3 reads as CASSLKGLGTQYF.

In the case of this clone: The observed sequence ends 3 residues before the CDR3 terminus, with the missing tail filled in from the germline J gene. This chain links TRBV20-1 with TRBJ1-6, with a weak D call TRBD1 (5 bases). The V end was cut by 6 bases, the J end by 6 bases, with 12 bases between. Germline V gene lookup returns CDR1 DFQATT and CDR2 SNEGSKA (reference sequence). This CDR3 contains 13 residues. CDR3 bases read: TGCAGTGCAACCACAGGCCTTAATTCACCC. This translates into CSATTGLNSP. The CDR3 reads in full as CSATTGLNSPLHF.

In regard to this clone: The read falls 3 residues short of the CDR3 end, and the missing part is taken from the germline J gene. The chain combines TRBV18 with TRBJ1-2, with 7 bases aligning to TRBD1. CDR1 and CDR2 from the germline V gene are KGHSH and LQKENI. Trimming removed 3 bases from V and 3 bases from J; junction bases left unmatched: 1. The CDR3 loop spans 13 amino acids. The chain's CDR3 is CASSPGTDYGYTF. The DNA read from the CDR3 is TGTGCCAGCTCACCCGGGACAGACTATGGC.

CDR3 region: CASSIVSGGYEQYF. The CDR3 bases that were read are TGTGCCAGCAGCATAGTTAGCGGGGGGTACGAG. The rearrangement uses TRBV5-6 and TRBJ2-7; TRBD2 agrees at 10 bases. From the germline J gene comes the end of the CDR3, since the read stops 3 residues before it. Unmatched junction bases numbered 5, after V lost 4 bases and J lost 4 bases. The CDR3 runs to 14 residues. Germline V CDR1 and CDR2: SGHDT, YYEEEE.

As for this clone: The CDR3 end is not reached by the read, which stops 3 residues before it; the germline J gene fills it in. This rearrangement joins TRBV28 to TRBJ2-3, with D unresolved. Germline-derived CDR1 and CDR2 are MDHEN and SYDVKM. CDR3 size: 15 residues. V lost 10 bases, J lost 0 bases, and 17 bases lay in between. The sequenced part of the CDR3 DNA is TGTGCCACCTATCGATCCGGTCCTAGCACAGATACG. Protein sequence: CATYRSGPSTDT. The complete CDR3 protein is CATYRSGPSTDTQYF.

With respect to this clone: The CDR3 end is not reached by the read, which stops 3 residues before it; the germline J gene fills it in. J is TRBJ2-7 and V is TRBV30, with 10 bases matching TRBD1. Trimming removed 4 bases from V and 4 bases from J; junction bases left unmatched: 10. From germline, CDR1 is GTSNPN and CDR2 SVGIG (reference sequence). The CDR3 runs to 15 residues. The CDR3 spells CAWINRGQGSYEQYF. The CDR3 DNA, read in part, is TGTGCCTGGATCAACCGGGGACAGGGGAGTTACGAG.

Comment on this clone: The read ends 3 residues before the CDR3 terminus; that terminus is restored from the germline J gene. The chain recombines TRBV12-5 with TRBJ1-3; D gene uncertain. The germline CDR1 and CDR2 sequences are LGHNT and FRNRAP. V lost 1 base, J lost 0 bases, and 7 bases lay in between. This CDR3 contains 15 residues. CDR3 residues: CASGLGRLSGNTIYF. The sequenced CDR3 bases are TGTGCTAGTGGTTTGGGCAGACTCTCTGGAAACACC.

Remarks on this clone: The DNA ends 3 residues before the CDR3 does, and the rest of the CDR3 is filled in from the germline J gene. V is TRBV30 and J is TRBJ2-3; possibly TRBD2 for D (5 bases). The V end was cut by 5 bases, the J end by 1 base, with 10 bases between. Germline lookup yields CDR1 GTSNPN and CDR2 SVGIG (reference sequence). CDR3 length: 13 residues. CDR3 bases read: TGTGCCTGGTGCCGGGGAGGCACAGATACG. It specifies CAWCRGGTDT. The entire CDR3 is CAWCRGGTDTQYF.

As to this clone: The read comes to an end 3 residues before the CDR3 does, leaving the germline J gene to fill in the end. The chain combines TRBV19 with TRBJ2-1; no definite D call. V was shortened by 5 bases and J by 3 bases, with 5 bases between the two germline ends. The CDR3 consists of 12 residues. The germline V gene has CDR1 LNHDA and CDR2 SQIVND (reference sequence). The part of the CDR3 DNA that was read is TGTGCCAGTAGTTACAACTACAATGAG. It yields the protein CASSYNYNE. The complete CDR3 sequence is CASSYNYNEQFF.

Worth noting for this clone: The CDR3 goes on 3 residues after the read ends, and that part is filled in from the germline J gene. The chain is built from TRBV18 and TRBJ2-5; 9 bases align to TRBD1. This CDR3 has 15 residues. The ends lost 8 bases at V and 2 bases at J; junction bases unmatched: 9. The V gene's germline CDR1 is KGHSH and CDR2 LQKENI. The DNA read from the CDR3 is TGTGCCAGCGCACGGACAGGGGAGATACAAGAGACC. It encodes CASARTGEIQET. In full, the CDR3 is CASARTGEIQETQYF.

Comment on this clone: The read ends 3 residues early relative to the CDR3; the germline J gene fills the gap. The chain uses TRBV7-9 and TRBJ2-5, with 7 bases fitting TRBD1. This CDR3 contains 15 residues. Germline V gene lookup returns CDR1 SEHNR and CDR2 FQNEAQ (reference sequence). The CDR3 DNA, read in part, is TGTGCCAGCAGCGCAGGGGGATTGAGCACAGATACC. Its protein product is CASSAGGLSTDT. The entire CDR3 reads CASSAGGLSTDTQYF.

As regards this clone: The CDR3 is cut off 3 residues early in the read; its end comes from the germline J gene. J is TRBJ1-6 and V is TRBV20-1; D is undetermined. The CDR3 length is 15 residues. The germline gives CDR1 DFQATT, CDR2 SNEGSKA (reference sequence). V lost 0 bases and J 0 bases, leaving 6 bases between the germline ends. CDR3 region: CSARDGSSYNSPLHF. Incomplete CDR3 DNA: TGCAGTGCTAGAGATGGTAGCTCCTATAATTCACCC.

Points on this clone: Read coverage stops 3 residues before the CDR3 terminus; the germline J gene supplies the remainder. The chain combines TRBV5-1 with TRBJ2-2, with D perhaps TRBD1 (5 bases). The CDR3 contains 15 residues. Per the germline V gene, CDR1 is SGHRS and CDR2 is YFSETQ. CDR3 sequence: CASSPPSSGANVLFF. The DNA read from the CDR3 is TGCGCCAGCAGCCCGCCCTCCTCTGGGGCCAACGTG.

Worth noting for this clone: The read finishes 3 residues shy of the CDR3 end, and the germline J gene is used to complete it. V and J are TRBV6-1 and TRBJ1-2, with D uncertain. Germline V gene lookup returns CDR1 MNHNS and CDR2 SASEGT. This CDR3 spans 14 amino acids. Trimming took off 4 bases at V and 0 bases at J, with 9 bases between the two ends. The covered CDR3 bases are TGTGCCAGCAGTGGGCTTCCAGCTAACTATGGC. This gives the protein CASSGLPANYG. The whole CDR3 protein reads CASSGLPANYGYTF.

About this clone: The sequence runs out 3 residues before the end of the CDR3; the remainder is reconstructed from the germline J gene. The chain couples TRBV5-5 to TRBJ2-5; 8 bases match TRBD2. The V gene's germline CDR1 is SGHKS and CDR2 YYEKEE (reference sequence). This CDR3 spans 15 amino acids. With V trimmed by 0 bases and J by 5 bases, 6 bases remained unmatched. Here the CDR3 reads CASSLVGREGETQYF. CDR3 bases read: TGTGCCAGCAGCTTGGTTGGTCGGGAGGGGGAGACC.

Points on this clone: The read gets to within 3 residues of the CDR3 end, and the germline J gene fills in the rest. The gene calls are TRBV2 and TRBJ2-7; no reliable D call. The CDR3 length is 12 residues. V was shortened by 7 bases and J by 4 bases, with 11 bases between the two germline ends. Germline CDR1 and CDR2: SNHLY and FYNNEI. CDR3 bases read: TGTGCCAGCACCGGCCCCGGGTACGAG. Its translation: CASTGPGYE. The CDR3 reads in full as CASTGPGYEQYF.

To note about this clone: The CDR3 end is not reached by the read, which stops 3 residues before it; the germline J gene fills it in. This chain joins TRBV5-1 and TRBJ2-1, with 10 bases fitting TRBD1. The CDR3 is 17 residues long. With 2 bases clipped from V and 2 bases from J, the junction kept 7 bases outside the gene matches. The germline gives CDR1 SGHRS, CDR2 YFSETQ. CDR3 DNA (partial): TGCGCCAGCAGCTTTGATTCCGGGACAGGGGCCTACAATGAG. This gives the protein CASSFDSGTGAYNE. The whole CDR3 protein is CASSFDSGTGAYNEQFF.

As concerns this clone: The CDR3 goes on 3 residues after the read ends, and that part is filled in from the germline J gene. This rearrangement joins TRBV30 to TRBJ2-7, with 15 bases matching TRBD2. Germline CDR1 reads GTSNPN; CDR2 reads SVGIG (reference sequence). This CDR3 spans 17 amino acids. J was trimmed by 3 bases and V by 2 bases; bases with no gene match: 8. The sequenced CDR3 bases are TGTGCCTGGAGTATCACTAGGACTAGCGGGGGGGTCTACGAG. Protein product: CAWSITRTSGGVYE. The CDR3 in full is CAWSITRTSGGVYEQYF.

As to this clone: The read terminates 3 residues before the CDR3 end, so the remaining end is supplied by the germline J gene. The gene calls are TRBV20-1 and TRBJ2-7; the match to TRBD1 covers 8 bases. Germline values: CDR1 DFQATT, CDR2 SNEGSKA (reference sequence). V dropped 3 bases and J dropped 4; count of bases not matched to a gene: 11. This CDR3 region has 15 residues. CDR3 sequence: CSARDRDRNLYEQYF. The part of the CDR3 DNA that was read is TGCAGTGCTAGGGACAGGGACCGAAACTTATACGAG.

Turning to this clone: The read halts 3 residues ahead of the CDR3 end, with the missing end drawn from the germline J gene. The chain recombines TRBV20-1 with TRBJ1-1; 7 positions agree with TRBD1. V dropped 2 bases and J dropped 4; count of bases not matched to a gene: 1. The germline V gene encodes CDR1 DFQATT and CDR2 SNEGSKA (reference sequence). CDR3 length: 12 residues. This CDR3 is CSARTGVTEAFF. The sequenced CDR3 bases are TGCAGTGCTAGAACAGGGGTCACTGAA.

As concerns this clone: The observed sequence ends 3 residues before the CDR3 terminus, with the missing tail filled in from the germline J gene. V and J are TRBV2 and TRBJ2-2; a possible D gene is TRBD1 (5 bases). V shed 3 bases and J shed 1 base, with 9 bases lying between them. In germline, CDR1 is SNHLY, CDR2 FYNNEI. The CDR3 totals 15 residues. CDR3 protein: CASSDLRGNTGELFF. CDR3 bases read: TGTGCCAGCAGTGATTTAAGGGGGAACACCGGGGAG.

Concerning this clone itself: The read is 3 residues too short to cover the CDR3 end, so that end is filled in from the germline J gene. The V call is TRBV7-2, the J call TRBJ2-3, with TRBD1 identical over 10 bases. The CDR3 extends over 15 amino acids. Germline values: CDR1 SGHTA, CDR2 FQGNSA. After removal of 6 bases from V and 6 bases from J, the junction contained 9 bases not matched to a gene. CDR3 sequence: CASRPDRGQSDTQYF. The CDR3 DNA, read in part, is TGTGCCAGCAGGCCTGACAGGGGGCAGTCGGATACG.

As regards this clone: The CDR3 end falls 3 residues outside the read, so it is completed with the germline J gene. The rearrangement joins TRBV20-1 to TRBJ2-3; 9 bases fit TRBD2. The CDR3 length is 15 residues. The germline V gene has CDR1 DFQATT and CDR2 SNEGSKA (reference sequence). Trimming cost V 4 bases and J 0 bases; bases outside gene matches: 5. The sequenced part of the CDR3 DNA is TGCAGTGCTACCCCAGCGGGGGGCAGCACAGATACG. Amino acids: CSATPAGGSTDT. The full CDR3 reads CSATPAGGSTDTQYF.

CDR3 loop: CASSPPRSEERGYGYTF. CDR3 DNA (partial): TGTGCCAGCTCACCACCGAGGTCAGAAGAACGGGGCTATGGC. The genes are TRBV18 and TRBJ1-2; D is unresolved. The read halts 3 residues ahead of the CDR3 end, with the missing end drawn from the germline J gene. The length of the CDR3 is 17 residues. V was cut by 0 bases and J by 4 bases, with 18 bases left in between. CDR1 KGHSH and CDR2 LQKENI come from the germline V gene.

Concerning this clone: Coverage ceases 3 residues before the CDR3 finishes, and the germline J gene fills in the end. The V call is TRBV20-1, the J call TRBJ2-1, with 10 bases fitting TRBD2. This CDR3 spans 15 amino acids. CDR1 is DFQATT, CDR2 SNEGSKA, per germline (reference sequence). The trim removed 4 bases at V and 8 bases at J, leaving 11 bases unmatched. The sequenced part of the CDR3 DNA is TGCAGTGCTACCTCCCTAGCGGGGGCCATCGATGAG. It is translated as CSATSLAGAIDE. The entire CDR3 is CSATSLAGAIDEQFF.

With respect to this clone: The CDR3 end is not reached by the read, which stops 3 residues before it; the germline J gene fills it in. The chain uses TRBV4-1 and TRBJ1-4; no firm D call. V was pared by 1 base and J by 0 bases, with 9 bases between. CDR1 and CDR2 (germline): MGHRA, YSYEKL. This CDR3 has 16 amino acids. The CDR3 loop is CASSQGRRATNEKLFF. CDR3 DNA (partial): TGCGCCAGCAGCCAAGGGAGACGGGCAACTAATGAAAAA.

In regard to this clone: The sequence runs out 3 residues before the end of the CDR3; the remainder is reconstructed from the germline J gene. This chain uses TRBV9 with TRBJ2-5; 9 nucleotides line up with TRBD1. V was pared by 0 bases and J by 5 bases, with 8 bases of the junction left unmatched. The CDR3 is made up of 16 amino acids. The germline V gene encodes CDR1 SGDLS and CDR2 YYNGEE. CDR3 loop: CASSVEGQGRGETQYF. The part of the CDR3 DNA that was read is TGTGCCAGCAGCGTAGAGGGACAGGGCCGTGGGGAGACC.